The 13 T cell receptor beta chains given below trace back to one sample, sequenced in a study of T-cell reconstitution after alpha-beta-depleted transplantation in children. Unique molecular identifiers were built into the TCRbeta library. TCRdb reprocessed the PCR reads via MiXCR and lists one record per CDR3 protein. The sample records fewer than 700,000 distinct CDR3 sequences, about an eighth being singletons. Sequencing used PBMCs, mostly from graft donor cells, obtained 360 days after TCRalphabeta/CD19-depleted stem cell transplant. These receptors were obtained from a male patient younger than 18 who had a stem cell transplant for acute myeloid leukemia, so the T cells may come from the graft donor.

This clonotype has just a few counts. This chain joins TRBV5-5 and TRBJ1-2; possible D gene TRBD1, 6 bases. From germline, CDR1 is SGHKS and CDR2 YYEKEE (reference sequence). The length of the CDR3 is 14 residues. The V gene lost 2 bases and the J gene lost 4 bases, with 12 bases spanning the gap. In DNA, the CDR3 is TGTGCCAGCAGCTTTCAGGGGCGCGGCTATGGCTACACCTTC. This codes for CASSFQGRGYGYTF.

This chain joins TRBV5-1 and TRBJ2-1, with unresolved D. The V and J ends lost 0 bases and 5 bases respectively, with 12 bases between them. CDR1 and CDR2 (germline): SGHRS, YFSETQ. The CDR3 has 15 residues. For the CDR3, the DNA is TGCGCCAGCAGCTTGGAGGTAGCTTGGAACAATGAGCAGTTCTTC. This sequence encodes CASSLEVAWNNEQFF.

This clonotype was seen repeatedly, ten times or more. CDR3 bases: TGCAGCGTTGGGCAGAAGAACACCGGGGAGCTGTTTTTT. Translated: CSVGQKNTGELFF. The chain carries TRBV29-1 and TRBJ2-2; D is unclear. The CDR3 has 13 residues. The germline V gene encodes CDR1 SQVTM and CDR2 ANQGSEA. The V gene lost 4 bases and the J gene lost 1 base, with 7 bases spanning the gap.

Comments on this clonotype: The junction shows a germline mismatch at one end, possibly a read error. J is TRBJ2-2 and V is TRBV12-5; D remains unclear. CDR1 is LGHNT, CDR2 FRNRAP, per germline. The CDR3 has 16 amino acids. The CDR3 loop is CASGLGAGPKTGELFF. The CDR3, as DNA: TGTGCTAGTGGTTTGGGGGCCGGACCGAAGACCGGGGAGCTGTTTTTT.

J is TRBJ2-7 and V is TRBV11-1; TRBD2 matches at 8 bases. Germline values: CDR1 SGHAT, CDR2 FQDESV (reference sequence). Trimming took 7 bases from V and 6 from J; bases not matched to a gene: 14. The CDR3 contains 15 residues. CDR3: CASTNSGRAAFEQYF. CDR3 nucleotide sequence: TGTGCCAGCACCAACTCCGGGAGGGCGGCCTTCGAGCAGTACTTC.

The rearrangement joins TRBV4-2 to TRBJ2-1; 10 bases fit TRBD2. V gave up 3 bases and J gave up 7 bases; unmatched junction bases: 12. Germline CDR1 reads LGHNA; CDR2 reads YNFKEQ. This CDR3 is 17 amino acids long. CDR3 nucleotides: TGTGCCAGCAGCCAGGGCCAAGCGGGAGGGCCGGGAAATGAGCAGTTCTTC. Amino acids: CASSQGQAGGPGNEQFF.

At least ten counts were recorded for this clonotype. The V call is TRBV12-3 or TRBV12-4, the J call TRBJ2-3; 9 bases map to TRBD2. The CDR3 consists of 16 residues. The V gene end was trimmed by 3 bases and the J gene end by 0 bases; junction bases not matched to a gene: 4. CDR3 sequence (DNA): TGTGCCAGCAGTTTCCCTAGCGGGGTCAGCACAGATACGCAGTATTTT. The encoded protein is CASSFPSGVSTDTQYF.

This clonotype has ten or more counts. The chain joins TRBV18 to TRBJ2-1; D ambiguous. The CDR3 totals 13 residues. V lost 4 bases, J lost 8 bases, and 12 bases lay in between. Per the germline V gene, CDR1 is KGHSH and CDR2 is LQKENI. CDR3 DNA sequence: TGTGCCAGCTCACTAGGTCTGGTCTATGAGCAGTTCTTC. Translation: CASSLGLVYEQFF.

The chain recombines TRBV20-1 with TRBJ2-5; the D is unclear. V was shortened by 0 bases and J by 0 bases, with 8 bases between the two germline ends. The CDR3 is 14 amino acids. CDR1 is DFQATT, CDR2 SNEGSKA, per germline (reference sequence). The CDR3 spells CSARERHYQETQYF. Here the CDR3 DNA reads TGCAGTGCTAGAGAAAGACATTACCAAGAGACCCAGTACTTC.

V usage is TRBV28 and J usage is TRBJ1-1; D gene unclear. The CDR3 loop spans 12 amino acids. Trimming pared 6 bases from V and 11 bases from J, leaving 16 bases between. Germline CDR1 reads MDHEN; CDR2 reads SYDVKM. CDR3 bases: TGTGCCAGCAGCCATAGTGCGGGATTGGCTTTCTTT. Protein: CASSHSAGLAFF.

This clonotype was seen a handful of times. The gene calls are TRBV10-3 and TRBJ2-4; TRBD1 matches at 7 bases. The CDR3 totals 18 residues. After removal of 5 bases from V and 0 bases from J, the junction contained 13 bases not matched to a gene. From germline, CDR1 is ENHRY and CDR2 SYGVKD. The CDR3 coding sequence is TGTGCCATCAGTCCCCATCTTCGGCAGGGGGAAGCCAAAAACATTCAGTACTTC. Protein: CAISPHLRQGEAKNIQYF.

To note about this clonotype: A much larger clone differs from this one at a single base, so this may be a read error. The chain is built from TRBV5-5 and TRBJ2-3; 8 bases are a match to TRBD2. V was pared by 4 bases and J by 3 bases, with 7 bases of the junction left unmatched. The CDR3 spans 15 residues. CDR1 is SGHKS and CDR2 is YYEKEE in the germline V gene (reference sequence). CDR3 sequence: CASSISGMATDTQYF. As DNA, the CDR3 is TGTGCCAGCAGCATTAGCGGGATGGCGACAGATACGCAGTATTTT.

V gene TRBV20-1 combines with J gene TRBJ2-7, with 7 bases fitting TRBD2. With 6 bases clipped from V and 3 bases from J, the junction kept 8 bases outside the gene matches. This CDR3 spans 13 amino acids. The germline V gene encodes CDR1 DFQATT and CDR2 SNEGSKA (reference sequence). The CDR3 region is CSAPRREFYEQYF. The CDR3 bases are TGCAGTGCCCCAAGGCGGGAGTTCTACGAGCAGTACTTC.